A single sample is the source of the 22 T cell receptor beta chains below, sequenced in a study of blood T cell repertoires in COVID-19. TCRdb keeps only in-frame clones here, not all; method: immunoSEQ multiplex PCR. Among more than 100,000 clones, 84% were seen once, and the ten largest hold under 5%. Material for sequencing was PBMCs or T cells enriched from blood (not recorded which). These TCRs come from a woman under 40 who had recovered from COVID-19.

In nucleotides, the CDR3 is TGTGCCAGCAGCCGGGGGGAGGATAAGCGAGATACGCAGTATTTT. Translation: CASSRGEDKRDTQYF. The chain joins TRBV7-9 to TRBJ2-3; 7 nucleotides align to TRBD2. This CDR3 is built from 15 residues. Germline-derived CDR1 and CDR2 are SEHNR and FQNEAQ (reference sequence). The junction had 10 bases not matched to a gene; V was cut back by 5 bases and J by 5 bases.

V usage is TRBV30 and J usage is TRBJ2-2; the D gene is possibly TRBD2 (7 bases). V gave up 2 bases and J gave up 2 bases, with 9 bases separating them. The CDR3 runs to 14 residues. CDR1 is GTSNPN, CDR2 SVGIG, per germline (reference sequence). CDR3 in amino acids: CAWSRGANTGELFF. The CDR3 coding sequence is TGTGCCTGGAGTCGGGGGGCAAACACCGGGGAGCTGTTTTTT.

This chain links TRBV15 with TRBJ2-3; TRBD2 aligns across 10 bases. The CDR3 spans 22 residues. V shed 3 bases, J shed 3 bases, and the junction held 24 bases outside the gene matches. Germline V CDR1 and CDR2: LNHNV, YYDKDF (reference sequence). This chain's CDR3 is CATSSLPQRLAGVVYGTDTQYF. Here the CDR3 DNA reads TGTGCCACCAGCAGCCTCCCTCAGCGGCTAGCGGGAGTGGTGTATGGGACAGATACGCAGTATTTT.

V is TRBV2 and J is TRBJ1-2; TRBD1 agrees at 8 bases. Germline lookup yields CDR1 SNHLY and CDR2 FYNNEI. The CDR3 extends over 14 amino acids. V shed 3 bases, J shed 4 bases, and the junction held 4 bases outside the gene matches. The CDR3 nucleotides are TGTGCCAGCAGTGACAGGGGGCTCAGCTATGGCTACACCTTC. Translated, it gives CASSDRGLSYGYTF.

J is TRBJ2-5 and V is TRBV4-2; TRBD2 matches at 9 bases. The CDR3 is 15 residues long. V lost 2 bases and J lost 5; bases outside the gene matches: 6. The V gene's germline CDR1 is LGHNA and CDR2 YNFKEQ. This CDR3 reads CASSQYSGSGETQYF. The DNA of the CDR3 is TGTGCCAGCAGCCAATATAGCGGGAGTGGGGAGACCCAGTACTTC.

This chain connects TRBV28 to TRBJ1-2; D gene unclear. V gave up 5 bases and J gave up 9 bases, with 13 bases separating them. The germline V gene has CDR1 MDHEN and CDR2 SYDVKM. The CDR3 totals 12 residues. CDR3 amino acids: CASSPTGSRYTF. CDR3 coding DNA: TGTGCCAGCAGTCCCACCGGGTCCCGCTACACCTTC.

The J gene is TRBJ2-2, the V gene TRBV4-1, with TRBD2 identical over 9 bases. This CDR3 spans 18 amino acids. CDR1 and CDR2 (germline): MGHRA, YSYEKL. V lost 7 bases, J lost 7 bases, and 19 bases stayed unmatched. The CDR3 protein is CASTRGDGSGRRFGELFF. Written as DNA, the CDR3 is TGCGCCAGCACCCGGGGGGATGGGAGCGGGAGGAGATTCGGGGAGCTGTTTTTT.

In this sample, this clone turned up once. A read error may account for a junction end that differs from germline. The chain employs TRBV7-7 and TRBJ2-1; 11 bases map to TRBD2. The CDR3 spans 15 residues. CDR1 and CDR2 from the germline V gene are SSHAT and FNYEAQ (reference sequence). The CDR3 coding sequence is TGTGCTAGCAGCTTAACTAGCGGGAGTCCCCATGAGCAGTTCTTC. Translated, it gives CASSLTSGSPHEQFF.

This chain links TRBV3-1 (or the pseudogene TRBV3-2) with TRBJ1-4; D remains unclear. The V end lost 4 bases, the J end lost 2 bases, and 14 bases lay between the germline ends. Germline V lookup: CDR1 LGHDT, CDR2 YNNKEL (reference sequence). The CDR3 spans 16 residues. CDR3 bases: TGTGCCAGCAGCCTTCTTGCCGGGATCACTAATGAAAAACTGTTTTTT. This encodes CASSLLAGITNEKLFF.

The chain employs TRBV7-2 and TRBJ1-4; D is perhaps TRBD1 (5 bases). V lost 2 bases, J lost 5 bases, and 9 bases lay in between. Germline V gives CDR1 SGHTA, CDR2 FQGNSA. The CDR3 has 14 amino acids. The CDR3 bases are TGTGCCAGCAGCTTAACACAGGTGAATGAAAAACTGTTTTTT. This gives the protein CASSLTQVNEKLFF.

The V gene is TRBV14, the J gene TRBJ2-7; 10 bases agree with TRBD2. The ends lost 5 bases at V and 7 bases at J; junction bases unmatched: 11. This CDR3 is built from 15 residues. The germline gives CDR1 SGHDN, CDR2 FVKESK. CDR3 in amino acids: CASSVSLAGLGEQYF. CDR3 DNA sequence: TGTGCCAGCAGCGTATCACTAGCGGGATTAGGGGAGCAGTACTTC.

V gene TRBV2 combines with J gene TRBJ2-1, with D tentatively TRBD2 (5 bases). This CDR3 has 15 residues. Germline V gene lookup returns CDR1 SNHLY and CDR2 FYNNEI. Deletions cut 6 bases from V and 0 bases from J, with 12 bases between. CDR3 DNA: TGTGCCAGCAGGGTAACTAGTAGCTCCTACAATGAGCAGTTCTTC. This translates into CASRVTSSSYNEQFF.

The chain has TRBV18 and TRBJ1-2; 7 nucleotides agree with TRBD1. CDR1 KGHSH and CDR2 LQKENI come from the germline V gene. The CDR3 has 14 residues. V lost 1 base and J lost 4; bases outside the gene matches: 3. The CDR3 nucleotides are TGTGCCAGCTCACCACGGGACAGACCCTATGGCTACACCTTC. The encoded protein is CASSPRDRPYGYTF. Drawing the rest from reference TRBV18 and TRBJ1-2, the complete variable domain is NAGVMQNPRHLVRRRGQEARLRCSPMKGHSHVYWYRQLPEEGLKFMVYLQKENIIDESGMPKERFSAEFPKEGPSILRIQQVVRGDSAAYFCASSPRDRPYGYTFGSGTRLTVV.

The gene calls are TRBV7-9 and TRBJ2-2; TRBD1 might be the D (7 bases). Germline loops: CDR1 SEHNR, CDR2 FQNEAQ (reference sequence). CDR3 length equals 16 residues. V was pared by 4 bases and J by 1 base, with 13 bases between. The CDR3 spells CASSSRQGGNTGELFF. CDR3 DNA: TGTGCCAGCAGCTCGCGACAGGGAGGGAACACCGGGGAGCTGTTTTTT.

This sequence joins TRBV19 and TRBJ2-1, with 9 bases identical to TRBD1. The trim removed 5 bases at V and 9 bases at J, leaving 11 bases unmatched. The germline V gene has CDR1 LNHDA and CDR2 SQIVND (reference sequence). The CDR3 sequence is 15 residues long. CDR3 coding DNA: TGTGCCAGTAGTCCCGAGAACAGGGGGCTAGGTGAGCAGTTCTTC. Translated: CASSPENRGLGEQFF.

The gene calls are TRBV4-2 and TRBJ2-5, with 7 positions matching TRBD2. V shed 1 base and J 5 bases; nucleotides not matched to a gene: 7. CDR1 is LGHNA and CDR2 is YNFKEQ in the germline V gene. This CDR3 is built from 15 residues. The CDR3 nucleotides are TGTGCCAGCAGCCAAGGGGGCCAGGGAGGGGAGACCCAGTACTTC. Encoded protein: CASSQGGQGGETQYF.

J is TRBJ1-5 and V is TRBV30; 8 nucleotides align to TRBD1. J lost 1 base, V lost 0 bases, and 8 bases had no gene match. Germline V gene sequence: CDR1 GTSNPN, CDR2 SVGIG (reference sequence). The length of the CDR3 is 17 residues. The CDR3 loop is CAWSVVSGGISNQPQHF. For the CDR3, the DNA is TGTGCCTGGAGTGTCGTATCAGGGGGCATCAGCAATCAGCCCCAGCATTTT.

V usage is TRBV6-5 and J usage is TRBJ1-5; 7 bases fit TRBD1. With 6 bases clipped from V and 5 bases from J, the junction kept 7 bases outside the gene matches. The germline V gene encodes CDR1 MNHEY and CDR2 SVGAGI. The CDR3 is 14 residues long. DNA for the CDR3: TGTGCCAGCAGCCTACGACAGGGTGATCAGCCCCAGCATTTT. Amino acids: CASSLRQGDQPQHF.

The chain uses TRBV7-9 and TRBJ2-3, with 15 bases aligning to TRBD2. The germline V gene has CDR1 SEHNR and CDR2 FQNEAQ (reference sequence). The V gene end was trimmed by 5 bases and the J gene end by 4 bases; junction bases not matched to a gene: 4. The CDR3 runs to 16 residues. The CDR3 loop reads CASSPGLAGGPDTQYF. CDR3 coding DNA: TGTGCCAGCAGCCCCGGACTAGCGGGAGGGCCAGATACGCAGTATTTT. Full variable domain (remainder filled in from reference TRBV7-9 and TRBJ2-3): DTGVSQNPRHKITKRGQNVTFRCDPISEHNRLYWYRQTLGQGPEFLTYFQNEAQLEKSRLLSDRFSAERPKGSFSTLEIQRTEQGDSAMYLCASSPGLAGGPDTQYFGPGTRLTVL.

The chain employs TRBV5-4 and TRBJ1-2; 8 bases are a match to TRBD1. The CDR3 has 15 residues. Germline V gene lookup returns CDR1 SGHNT and CDR2 YYREEE (reference sequence). V gave up 2 bases and J gave up 4 bases; unmatched junction bases: 7. The CDR3 DNA sequence: TGTGCCAGCAGCTTCCGGGACAGGCGCTCCTATGGCTACACCTTC. Translated, it gives CASSFRDRRSYGYTF.

V usage is TRBV2 and J usage is TRBJ2-7; D perhaps matches TRBD2 (5 bases). The CDR3 spans 13 residues. Looked up from germline, CDR1 is SNHLY and CDR2 is FYNNEI. Trimming removed 9 bases from V and 3 bases from J, with 15 bases in between. As DNA, the CDR3 is TGTGCCAGGAGGGCCGACCTCAACTACGAGCAGTACTTC. This gives the protein CARRADLNYEQYF.

This clone was detected only once. The V call is TRBV11-2, the J call TRBJ2-1; TRBD2 is a possible D gene (6 bases). CDR1 and CDR2 (germline): SGHAT, FQNNGV. The CDR3 consists of 16 residues. V lost 4 bases and J lost 0, with 13 bases in between. DNA of the CDR3: TGTGCCAGCAGCTCCCGGGGGAGAGGCTCCTACAATGAGCAGTTCTTC. It codes for CASSSRGRGSYNEQFF.